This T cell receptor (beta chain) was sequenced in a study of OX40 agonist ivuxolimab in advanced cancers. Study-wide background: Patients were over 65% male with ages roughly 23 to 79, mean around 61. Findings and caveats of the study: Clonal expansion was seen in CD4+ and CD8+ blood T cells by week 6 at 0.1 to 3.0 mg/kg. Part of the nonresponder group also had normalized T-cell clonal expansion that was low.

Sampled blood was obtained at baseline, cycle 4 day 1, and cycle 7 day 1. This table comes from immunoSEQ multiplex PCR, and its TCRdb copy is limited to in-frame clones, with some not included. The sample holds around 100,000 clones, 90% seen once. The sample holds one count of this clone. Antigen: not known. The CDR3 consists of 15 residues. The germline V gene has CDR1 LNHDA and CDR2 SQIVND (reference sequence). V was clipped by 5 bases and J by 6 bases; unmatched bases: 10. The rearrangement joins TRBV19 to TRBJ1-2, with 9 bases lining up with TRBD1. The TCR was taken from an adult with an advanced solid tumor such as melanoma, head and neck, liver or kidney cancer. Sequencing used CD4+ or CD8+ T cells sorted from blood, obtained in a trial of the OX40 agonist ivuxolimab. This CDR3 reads CASSPNVGQGNGYTF. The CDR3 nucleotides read TGTGCCAGTAGTCCTAACGTAGGACAGGGGAATGGCTACACCTTC.